This T cell receptor (beta chain) was sequenced for a study of control samples from healthy donors and cancer patients. The CDR3 is made up of 14 amino acids. Trimming shortened V by 0 bases and J by 4 bases, and 10 bases separated the two germline ends. Per the germline V gene, CDR1 is SGDLS and CDR2 is YYNGEE. Sequencing was performed with immunoSEQ multiplex PCR; in TCRdb, only in-frame clones are kept and a portion is missing. Here the sample spans around 49,000 clones, approximately 90% being singletons. What was sequenced was PBMCs. The sequence derives from a middle-aged man with colorectal cancer. The genes are TRBV9 and TRBJ1-2; TRBD1 might be the D (5 bases). The CDR3 region is CASSVEGQGYGYTF. CDR3 sequence (DNA): TGTGCCAGCAGCGTAGAAGGGCAGGGCTATGGCTACACCTTC. Together with reference TRBV9 and TRBJ1-2, the CDR3 gives the full variable domain: DSGVTQTPKHLITATGQRVTLRCSPRSGDLSVYWYQQSLDQGLQFLIQYYNGEERAKGNILERFSAQQFPDLHSELNLSSLELGDSALYFCASSVEGQGYGYTFGSGTRLTVV.